This T cell receptor (beta chain) was captured in a study of shared clonotypes between healthy human individuals. V was clipped by 4 bases and J by 6 bases; unmatched bases: 1. The CDR3 is made up of 15 amino acids. CDR1 and CDR2 from the germline V gene are SGHRS and YFSETQ. Profiled with immunoSEQ multiplex PCR; TCRdb holds only in-frame clones, not every one. The table lists over 850,000 clones, 70% to 80% of them singletons. On this clone: It is likely a read error: a sequence one base away is far more abundant.

This clonotype was obtained from a man younger than 35 in good health. Some clones in this sample may be carry-over from other donors' samples. The chain recombines TRBV5-1 with TRBJ2-2; 15 positions match TRBD2. Sequenced input: memory CD4+ T cells from PBMCs. The sample's subset: CD45RA-negative fraction. In DNA form, the CDR3 reads TGCGCCAGCAGCCGGACTAGCGGGAGGGCCGGGGAGCTGTTTTTT. It is translated as CASSRTSGRAGELFF.